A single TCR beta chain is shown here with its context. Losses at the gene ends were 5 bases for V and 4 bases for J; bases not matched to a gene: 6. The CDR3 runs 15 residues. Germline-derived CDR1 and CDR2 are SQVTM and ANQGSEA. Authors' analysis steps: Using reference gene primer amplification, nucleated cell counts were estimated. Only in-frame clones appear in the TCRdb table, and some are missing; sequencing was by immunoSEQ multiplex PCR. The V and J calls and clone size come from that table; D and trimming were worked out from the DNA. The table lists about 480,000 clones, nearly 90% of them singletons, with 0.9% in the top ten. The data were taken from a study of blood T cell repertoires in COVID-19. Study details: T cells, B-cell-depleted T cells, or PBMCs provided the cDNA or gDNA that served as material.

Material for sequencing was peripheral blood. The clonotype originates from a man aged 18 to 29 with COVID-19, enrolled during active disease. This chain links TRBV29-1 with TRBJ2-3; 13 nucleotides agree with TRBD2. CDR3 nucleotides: TGCAGCGTTCGCACTAGCGGGGGGGGGTCAGATACGCAGTATTTT. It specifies CSVRTSGGGSDTQYF.